This section outlines one TCR beta chain sequence together with its context. There are 16 residues in the CDR3. Per the germline V gene, CDR1 is SGHNT and CDR2 is YENEEA. V shed 5 bases and J 5 bases; nucleotides not matched to a gene: 7. This sample is part of a study of blood T cell repertoires in COVID-19. Study-wide context: Nucleic acid was either cDNA or gDNA, and it came from T cells, B-cell-depleted T cells, or PBMCs.

The authors' processing: Reference gene primer amplification gave estimated nucleated cell counts. Sequencing used immunoSEQ multiplex PCR; TCRdb keeps in-frame clones, though not all of them. V, J and clone size reflect that table, while D and trimming were determined from the DNA. The table includes approximately 360,000 clones, 90% detected once. The sequence was obtained from a young man with active or convalescent COVID-19. What was sequenced was peripheral blood. The gene calls are TRBV11-3 and TRBJ2-5, with 14 bases identical to TRBD2. CDR3 sequence (DNA): TGTGCCAGCAGCGCGGGACTAGCGGGAGCACGGGAGACCCAGTACTTC. Its protein is CASSAGLAGARETQYF.